The present T cell receptor (beta chain) was sequenced within a study of shared clonotypes between healthy human individuals. Study information: Those who served as donors were a couple of women and three men between the ages of 18 and 49. Regarding the study as a whole: Lower generation probabilities were found for non-shared clonotypes than for those shared by all four donors. Memory subsets had estimated richness that was generally smaller than that of naive subsets.

As regards this clone: Its antigen remains unidentified. This specimen includes other DNA sequences encoding the same CDR3.

The authors' processing: Owing to the provision of junction-only sequences devoid of quality scores by immunoSEQ, filtering differed. Sequencing used immunoSEQ multiplex PCR; TCRdb keeps in-frame clones, though not all of them. The V and J calls and clone size come from that table; D and trimming were worked out from the DNA. The data show roughly 2.5 million clones, with roughly 92% seen just once and roughly 0.15% held by the top ten. The CDR3 has 15 residues. The V and J ends lost 0 bases and 3 bases, in that order; junction bases with no gene match: 2. The V gene's germline CDR1 is MNHEY and CDR2 SVGAGI.

This chain connects TRBV6-5 to TRBJ2-7; 10 bases line up with TRBD1. Sequencing was done on a sample of naive CD4+ T cells sorted from blood. Subset reported: CD45RA+ positively selected. The TCR sequence derives from a man aged 18 to 35 in good health. This CDR3 reads CASSYSTGGSYEQYF. The CDR3 DNA reads TGTGCCAGCAGTTACTCGACAGGGGGCAGCTACGAGCAGTACTTC.